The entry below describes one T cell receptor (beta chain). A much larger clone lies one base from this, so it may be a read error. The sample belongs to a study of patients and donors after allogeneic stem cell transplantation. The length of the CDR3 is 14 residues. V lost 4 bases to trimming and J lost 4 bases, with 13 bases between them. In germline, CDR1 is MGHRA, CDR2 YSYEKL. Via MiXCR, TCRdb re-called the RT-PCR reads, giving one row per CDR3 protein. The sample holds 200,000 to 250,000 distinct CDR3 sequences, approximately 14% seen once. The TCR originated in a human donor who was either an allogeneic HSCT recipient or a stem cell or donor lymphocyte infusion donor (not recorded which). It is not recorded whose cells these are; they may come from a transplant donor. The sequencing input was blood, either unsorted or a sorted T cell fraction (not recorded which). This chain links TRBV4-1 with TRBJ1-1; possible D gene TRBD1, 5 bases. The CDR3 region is CASSPQELGTEAFF. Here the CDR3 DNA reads TGCGCCAGCAGCCCACAGGAACTGGGCACTGAAGCTTTCTTT.